Below, one T cell receptor beta chain is given with its context. This specimen belongs to a study of shared clonotypes between healthy human individuals. CDR1 LNHDA and CDR2 SQIVND come from the germline V gene (reference sequence). V lost 10 bases and J lost 4, with 10 bases in between. The CDR3 has 12 residues. The DNA input per sorted-subset replicate PCR was 200 ng, corresponding to 25,000 to 30,000 T cell genomes. The assay was immunoSEQ multiplex PCR, and TCRdb's table has in-frame clones only and misses some. The sample contains about 1.4 million clones, around 95% of which appear only once. The rearrangement links TRBV19 to TRBJ2-2, with a tentative D call TRBD2 (5 bases). This receptor was identified in a man aged 30-40 years in good health. Source material: naive CD4+ T cells sorted from blood. Indicated subset: CD45RA+ positively selected. CDR3 nucleotides: TGTGCCACCAAACGGGGCACCGGGGAGCTGTTTTTT. This encodes CATKRGTGELFF.